Listed here is a single T cell receptor (beta chain). These data come from a study of radiotherapy plus CTLA-4 blockade in lung cancer. Profiled with immunoSEQ multiplex PCR; TCRdb holds only in-frame clones, not every one. The sample holds about 77,000 clones, roughly four fifths seen once. The source material was peripheral blood, sampled from a patient treated with radiotherapy plus ipilimumab. This TCR came from a human donor with non-small cell lung cancer whose response to radiotherapy plus ipilimumab could not be evaluated.

The CDR3 loop is CASSWTSGRDEQYF. CDR3 coding DNA: TGTGCCAGCAGCTGGACTAGCGGGAGAGACGAGCAGTACTTC. J is TRBJ2-7 and V is TRBV5-4; 13 nucleotides agree with TRBD2. The J segment lost 5 bases and the V segment lost 3 bases, leaving 2 bases of the junction unmatched. CDR3 length: 14 amino acids. CDR1 SGHNT and CDR2 YYREEE come from the germline V gene (reference sequence).